This T cell receptor beta chain was found in a study of patients and donors after allogeneic stem cell transplantation. CDR1 and CDR2 (germline): MNHEY, SVGAGI. The CDR3 is made up of 14 amino acids. The germline V and J ends were trimmed by 0 bases and 8 bases, with 13 bases remaining between them. Each CDR3 protein is one row after TCRdb ran MiXCR on the RT-PCR reads. Of thousands of distinct CDR3 sequences listed, around 3.7% are singletons. By frequency in the sample, this clonotype is large. This sequence was found in a human donor who was either an allogeneic HSCT recipient or a stem cell or donor lymphocyte infusion donor (not recorded which). It is not recorded whose cells these are; they may come from a transplant donor. The specimen sequenced was blood, either unsorted or a sorted T cell fraction (not recorded which). The V and J genes are TRBV6-5 and TRBJ1-2; D not certain. The CDR3 region has the DNA TGTGCCAGCAGTTACTCTGCCAGCCGCTGGGGCTACACCTTC. The encoded protein is CASSYSASRWGYTF.